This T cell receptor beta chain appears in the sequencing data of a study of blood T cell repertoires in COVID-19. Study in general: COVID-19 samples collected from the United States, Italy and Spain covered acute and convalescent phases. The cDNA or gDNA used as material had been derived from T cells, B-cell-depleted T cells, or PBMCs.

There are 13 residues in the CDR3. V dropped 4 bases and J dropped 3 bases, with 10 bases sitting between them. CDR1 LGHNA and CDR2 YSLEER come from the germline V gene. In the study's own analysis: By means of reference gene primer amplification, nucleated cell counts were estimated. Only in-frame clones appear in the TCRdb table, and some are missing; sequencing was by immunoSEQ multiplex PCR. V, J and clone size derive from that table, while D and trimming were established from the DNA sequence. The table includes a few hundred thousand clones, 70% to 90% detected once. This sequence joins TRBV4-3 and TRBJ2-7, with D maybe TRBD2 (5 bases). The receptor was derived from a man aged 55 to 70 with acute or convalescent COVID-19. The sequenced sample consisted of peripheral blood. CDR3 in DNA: TGCGCCAGCAGCCGAGAACTAGACTACGAGCAGTACTTC. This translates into CASSRELDYEQYF.